This T cell receptor beta chain was identified during a study of blood T cell repertoires in COVID-19. Study background: Collection of acute and convalescent COVID-19 samples took place in the United States, Italy and Spain. The cDNA or gDNA used as material had been derived from T cells, B-cell-depleted T cells, or PBMCs.

Patients of the Seattle cohort, enrolled during active infection, were followed longitudinally. Under the authors' procedure: Amplified reference gene primers provided the basis for estimating nucleated cell counts. Generated by immunoSEQ multiplex PCR, the TCRdb table keeps only in-frame clones and is missing some. Clone size and V and J calls were adopted from that table, with D and trimming inferred from the DNA. The sample has roughly 300,000 clones, more than 80% seen once. This clone was seen a single time. Trimming shortened V by 2 bases and J by 3 bases, and 8 bases separated the two germline ends. Germline CDR1 MNHEY, CDR2 SVGAGI. CDR3 size: 13 residues.

The origin of this receptor is a woman aged 25-40 years with COVID-19, enrolled during active disease. Sequencing was performed on peripheral blood. The J gene is TRBJ2-7, the V gene TRBV6-5; D perhaps matches TRBD1 (5 bases). CDR3 coding DNA: TGTGCCAGCAGTTACAAGGACAACTACGAGCAGTACTTC. Its translation is CASSYKDNYEQYF.